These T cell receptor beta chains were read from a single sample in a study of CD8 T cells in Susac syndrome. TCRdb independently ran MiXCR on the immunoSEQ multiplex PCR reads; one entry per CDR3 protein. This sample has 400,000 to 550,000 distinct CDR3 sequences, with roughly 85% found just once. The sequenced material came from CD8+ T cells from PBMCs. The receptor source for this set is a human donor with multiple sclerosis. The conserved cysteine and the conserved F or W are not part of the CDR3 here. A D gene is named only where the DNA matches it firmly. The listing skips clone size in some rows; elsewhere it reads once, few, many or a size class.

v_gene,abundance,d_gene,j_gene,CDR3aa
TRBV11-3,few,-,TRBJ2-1,ASSLVKNEQF
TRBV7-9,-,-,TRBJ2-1,ASSLTVNEQF
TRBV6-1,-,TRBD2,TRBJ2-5,ASSEDLAGGGYQETQY
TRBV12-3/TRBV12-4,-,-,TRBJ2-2,ASSLQSTGELF
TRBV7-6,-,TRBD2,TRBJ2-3,ASSLAGLAGERGTQY
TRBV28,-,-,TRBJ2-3,ASSAYGSTDTQY
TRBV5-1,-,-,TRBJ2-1,ASGMPGVVDEQF
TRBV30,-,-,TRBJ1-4,AWSVRGPNEKLF
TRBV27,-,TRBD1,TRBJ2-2,ASSFSGQGTGELF
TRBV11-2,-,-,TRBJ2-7,ASSLGVQY
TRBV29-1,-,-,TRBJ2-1,SVANNEQF